Listed below are T cell receptor beta chains from one sample, sequenced in a study of blood T cell repertoires in COVID-19. Method: immunoSEQ multiplex PCR; TCRdb's copy keeps in-frame clones and lacks some. The profile covers under 250,000 clones, with roughly 88% appearing a single time and 5.5% to 6.5% taken by the ten largest. Sample: peripheral blood. Source of these receptors: a woman of 80 years or more with COVID-19, enrolled during active disease. Both conserved end residues are part of each CDR3. Fields, in order: J gene, V gene, clone size, D gene, CDR3 protein, CDR3 DNA. D genes are given only for firm matches. Only part of the rows carry a size: once, few, many, or a class if the clone is expanded.

J gene: TRBJ1-2; V gene: TRBV12-3/TRBV12-4; clone size: once; D gene: -; CDR3 protein: CASSLASRLYTF; CDR3 DNA: TGTGCCAGCAGTTTAGCGTCCAGGTTATACACCTTC
J gene: TRBJ2-5; V gene: TRBV15; clone size: -; D gene: TRBD1; CDR3 protein: CATSRGGQGEYQETQYF; CDR3 DNA: TGTGCCACCAGCAGAGGGGGACAGGGCGAGTACCAAGAGACCCAGTACTTC
J gene: TRBJ2-7; V gene: TRBV6-2/TRBV6-3; clone size: -; D gene: -; CDR3 protein: CASSYSQTSYEQYF; CDR3 DNA: TGTGCCAGCAGTTACTCACAGACCTCCTACGAGCAGTACTTC
J gene: TRBJ1-6; V gene: TRBV5-1; clone size: -; D gene: -; CDR3 protein: CASSLAPQVLNSPLHF; CDR3 DNA: TGCGCCAGCAGCTTGGCTCCCCAGGTGTTAAATTCACCCCTCCACTTT
J gene: TRBJ2-3; V gene: TRBV4-1; clone size: few; D gene: -; CDR3 protein: CASSPTSSTDTQYF; CDR3 DNA: TGCGCCAGCAGCCCAACTAGTAGTACAGATACGCAGTATTTT
J gene: TRBJ1-1; V gene: TRBV14; clone size: few; D gene: TRBD1; CDR3 protein: CASSHQGQGAAYTEAFF; CDR3 DNA: TGTGCCAGCAGCCACCAAGGACAGGGGGCTGCATACACTGAAGCTTTCTTT
J gene: TRBJ1-1; V gene: TRBV12-3/TRBV12-4; clone size: -; D gene: -; CDR3 protein: CASTEQNFEAFF; CDR3 DNA: TGTGCCAGCACTGAACAGAATTTTGAAGCTTTCTTT
J gene: TRBJ2-3; V gene: TRBV27; clone size: -; D gene: -; CDR3 protein: CASSLSTVSTDTQYF; CDR3 DNA: TGTGCCAGCAGTTTATCGACAGTCAGCACAGATACGCAGTATTTT
J gene: TRBJ1-3; V gene: TRBV5-1; clone size: -; D gene: TRBD1; CDR3 protein: CASSQGQGNTIYF; CDR3 DNA: TGCGCCAGCAGCCAGGGACAGGGCAACACCATATATTTT
J gene: TRBJ1-1; V gene: TRBV5-1; clone size: few; D gene: TRBD1; CDR3 protein: CASSPRGQGSTEAFF; CDR3 DNA: TGCGCCAGCAGCCCTCGGGGACAGGGGTCCACTGAAGCTTTCTTT
J gene: TRBJ2-1; V gene: TRBV11-2; clone size: -; D gene: TRBD2; CDR3 protein: CASSSTSGGLLQFF; CDR3 DNA: TGTGCCAGCAGCTCCACTAGCGGGGGGCTCCTGCAGTTCTTC
J gene: TRBJ1-3; V gene: TRBV19; clone size: few; D gene: -; CDR3 protein: CASSPTRDISGNTIYF; CDR3 DNA: TGTGCCAGTAGCCCGACCCGGGACATCTCTGGAAACACCATATATTTT
J gene: TRBJ1-4; V gene: TRBV30; clone size: once; D gene: TRBD1; CDR3 protein: CAWSPDRGPSRKLFF; CDR3 DNA: TGTGCCTGGAGTCCCGACAGGGGACCTTCTCGGAAACTGTTTTTT
J gene: TRBJ1-2; V gene: TRBV18; clone size: once; D gene: TRBD1; CDR3 protein: CASSTRQGEDGYTF; CDR3 DNA: TGTGCCAGCTCAACCCGACAGGGAGAAGATGGCTACACCTTC
J gene: TRBJ2-5; V gene: TRBV5-1; clone size: -; D gene: TRBD2; CDR3 protein: CASSLSSGGETQYF; CDR3 DNA: TGCGCCAGCAGCTTGTCTAGCGGGGGAGAGACCCAGTACTTC
J gene: TRBJ1-2; V gene: TRBV28; clone size: -; D gene: -; CDR3 protein: CASSYRKGYTF; CDR3 DNA: TGTGCCAGCAGTTACAGGAAAGGCTACACCTTC
J gene: TRBJ1-2; V gene: TRBV5-6; clone size: -; D gene: -; CDR3 protein: CASSHTGRRLSQAGTF; CDR3 DNA: TGTGCCAGCAGCCATACCGGCAGGCGCCTATCCCAGGCGGGGACCTTC
J gene: TRBJ2-3; V gene: TRBV4-2; clone size: -; D gene: TRBD1; CDR3 protein: CASSQATRQGRTDTQYF; CDR3 DNA: TGTGCCAGCAGCCAGGCTACCCGACAGGGTCGCACAGATACGCAGTATTTT
J gene: TRBJ1-2; V gene: TRBV7-2; clone size: -; D gene: -; CDR3 protein: CASSIQGPYGYTF; CDR3 DNA: TGTGCCAGCAGCATACAGGGTCCCTATGGCTACACCTTC
J gene: TRBJ1-2; V gene: TRBV3-1/TRBV3-2; clone size: -; D gene: TRBD1; CDR3 protein: CASSLNRDRSYTF; CDR3 DNA: TGTGCCAGCAGCCTCAACCGGGACAGGAGCTACACCTTC
J gene: TRBJ2-2; V gene: TRBV5-1; clone size: -; D gene: -; CDR3 protein: CASSPDYGHNTGELFF; CDR3 DNA: TGCGCCAGCAGCCCGGACTACGGACACAACACCGGGGAGCTGTTTTTT
J gene: TRBJ1-6; V gene: TRBV14; clone size: -; D gene: -; CDR3 protein: CASSQLAGDSPLHF; CDR3 DNA: TGTGCCAGCAGCCAACTAGCTGGAGATTCACCCCTCCACTTT
J gene: TRBJ1-6; V gene: TRBV28; clone size: -; D gene: -; CDR3 protein: CASRGSANSPLHF; CDR3 DNA: TGTGCCAGCAGAGGGAGTGCGAATTCACCCCTCCACTTT
J gene: TRBJ1-6; V gene: TRBV19; clone size: -; D gene: TRBD1; CDR3 protein: CASSTTGTGVGNNSPLHF; CDR3 DNA: TGTGCCAGTAGTACCACCGGGACAGGGGTAGGAAATAATTCACCCCTCCACTTT
J gene: TRBJ1-2; V gene: TRBV29-1; clone size: -; D gene: TRBD1; CDR3 protein: CSVGGTAGYTF; CDR3 DNA: TGCAGCGTAGGTGGGACAGCTGGCTACACCTTC
J gene: TRBJ2-1; V gene: TRBV25-1; clone size: -; D gene: -; CDR3 protein: CASSERTEGEQFF; CDR3 DNA: TGTGCCAGCAGTGAACGTACAGAGGGTGAGCAGTTCTTC